The next 14 T cell receptor beta chains were all read from a single sample in a study of human T cells and chemical hapten exposure. Time point specified: patch test 3, about 24 weeks after DPC sensitization. Treatment of the sample: therapeutic diphenylcyclopropenone sensitization with weekly scalp DPC. TCRdb used MiXCR to reprocess the RACE reads, holding one entry per CDR3 protein. The sample lists 210,000 or so distinct CDR3 sequences, approximately 26% seen once, with 2% to 2.5% in the top ten. Sequencing was performed on whole blood, taken in connection with sensitization to the hapten diphenylcyclopropenone (DPC). The receptors were sampled from a woman aged 35 to 49 with alopecia areata. Some clones in this sample may be carry-over from other donors' samples.

This clonotype showed up just a few times. This chain connects TRBV7-2 to TRBJ2-5, with 7 bases identical to TRBD1. Germline values: CDR1 SGHTA, CDR2 FQGNSA. J lost 13 bases, V lost 5 bases, and 10 bases had no gene match. The CDR3 extends over 12 amino acids. CDR3 coding DNA: TGTGCCAGCAGCCAGGGGGAGCGGCGGGCGTACTTC. Protein sequence: CASSQGERRAYF.

The rearrangement joins TRBV2 to TRBJ2-1, with D perhaps matching TRBD1 (5 bases). The CDR3 has 11 amino acids. V was shortened by 8 bases and J by 8 bases, with 10 bases between the two germline ends. Germline CDR1 is SNHLY and CDR2 is FYNNEI. The CDR3 nucleotides read TGTGCCAGCTCAGGGTGGGATGAGCAGTTCTTC. It is translated as CASSGWDEQFF.

The J gene is TRBJ2-1, the V gene TRBV6-2 or TRBV6-3; D is undetermined. The CDR3 sequence is 12 residues long. Germline V gene data show CDR1 as MNHEY and CDR2 as SVGEGT. The ends were cut back, 0 bases at V and 3 bases at J, with 0 bases in the middle. In nucleotides, the CDR3 is TGTGCCAGCAGTTACTCCTACAATGAGCAGTTCTTC. The encoded protein is CASSYSYNEQFF.

There are many counts of this clonotype. The chain is built from TRBV20-1 and TRBJ2-7, with 8 bases lining up with TRBD1. The CDR3 totals 13 residues. V lost 5 bases, J lost 0 bases, and 3 bases stayed unmatched. Germline loops: CDR1 DFQATT, CDR2 SNEGSKA (reference sequence). CDR3 nucleotides: TGCAGTGCTCCCGGGACAGGCTCCTACGAGCAGTACTTC. Its translation is CSAPGTGSYEQYF.

The sample holds a few counts of this clonotype. V is TRBV27 and J is TRBJ2-2; 7 bases agree with TRBD2. Per the germline V gene, CDR1 is MNHEY and CDR2 is SMNVEV (reference sequence). This CDR3 spans 16 amino acids. Trimming took 2 bases from V and 2 from J; bases not matched to a gene: 5. This CDR3 reads CASSLDGRPNTGELFF. The CDR3 nucleotides are TGTGCCAGCAGTTTAGACGGGAGGCCCAACACCGGGGAGCTGTTTTTT.

The CDR3 here is CASSPTGPYEQYF. In DNA form, the CDR3 reads TGTGCCAGCAGTCCGACAGGGCCGTACGAGCAGTACTTC. The genes are TRBV12-3 or TRBV12-4 and TRBJ2-7; TRBD1 agrees at 7 bases. J was trimmed by 4 bases and V by 5 bases; bases with no gene match: 5. The CDR3 has 13 amino acids.

Remarks on this clonotype: It may be a read error: a sequence one base away is much more abundant. The V and J genes are TRBV29-1 and TRBJ2-5, with D uncertain. CDR3 length: 10 residues. Looked up from germline, CDR1 is SQVTM and CDR2 is ANQGSEA. DNA of the CDR3: TGCAGCATTGACCAAGAGACCCAGTACTTC. Its translation is CSIDQETQYF. The variable domain in full, completed from reference TRBV29-1 and TRBJ2-5, reads SAVISQKPSRDICQRGTSLTIQCQVDSQVTMMFWYRQQPGQSLTLIATANQGSEATYESGFVIDKFPISRPNLTFSTLTVSNMSPEDSSIYLCSIDQETQYFGPGTRLLVL.

The chain is built from TRBV29-1 and TRBJ2-2; D call uncertain. Trimming took off 3 bases at V and 2 bases at J, with 10 bases between the two ends. There are 14 residues in the CDR3. Per the germline V gene, CDR1 is SQVTM and CDR2 is ANQGSEA. The CDR3 protein is CSVDHIPNTGELFF. Here the CDR3 DNA reads TGCAGCGTTGACCATATACCAAACACCGGGGAGCTGTTTTTT.

The V and J genes are TRBV29-1 and TRBJ2-1, with D maybe TRBD2 (5 bases). Per germline, CDR1 SQVTM and CDR2 ANQGSEA. V was shortened by 0 bases and J by 7 bases, with 7 bases between the two germline ends. The CDR3 is made up of 12 amino acids. This CDR3 is CSVEDRGNEQFF. As DNA, the CDR3 is TGCAGCGTTGAAGATCGGGGAAATGAGCAGTTCTTC.

This chain joins TRBV6-5 and TRBJ2-1, with TRBD2 identical over 10 bases. J gave up 6 bases and V 4 bases, and 0 bases lay outside the gene matches. The CDR3 is made up of 13 amino acids. Germline CDR1 reads MNHEY; CDR2 reads SVGAGI. The CDR3 nucleotides are TGTGCCAGCAGTTCTAGCGGGAGCAATGAGCAGTTCTTC. Translating gives CASSSSGSNEQFF.

This clonotype was detected only a few times. The rearrangement uses TRBV4-3 and TRBJ2-7, with D perhaps matching TRBD1 (6 bases). The CDR3 has 15 residues. The germline V gene encodes CDR1 LGHNA and CDR2 YSLEER. Trimming removed 0 bases from V and 3 bases from J, with 12 bases in between. As DNA, the CDR3 is TGCGCCAGCAGCCAAGATCGACAGGTTTACTACGAGCAGTACTTC. Its protein is CASSQDRQVYYEQYF.

V is TRBV6-2 or TRBV6-3 and J is TRBJ2-1; 7 bases line up with TRBD1. Germline lookup yields CDR1 MNHEY and CDR2 SVGEGT. The CDR3 is 16 residues long. The V segment lost 4 bases and the J segment 5 bases; nucleotides outside the gene matches: 11. The CDR3 nucleotides are TGTGCCAGCAGTTGGGGGCAAAGACAGGGAGACAATGAGCAGTTCTTC. Amino acids: CASSWGQRQGDNEQFF.

The chain recombines TRBV4-1 with TRBJ2-1; 7 bases match TRBD1. Germline-derived CDR1 and CDR2 are MGHRA and YSYEKL. This CDR3 spans 15 amino acids. V trimming: 6 bases; J trimming: 1 base; junction bases outside the gene matches: 6. The CDR3 reads CASRLLTGSYNEQFF. The CDR3 coding sequence is TGCGCCAGCAGGCTCTTGACAGGGTCCTACAATGAGCAGTTCTTC.

The CDR3 loop is CASLPPQGREGSFGTEAFF. The CDR3 bases are TGTGCCAGCCTACCACCGCAGGGGCGGGAAGGGAGTTTTGGCACTGAAGCTTTCTTT. This chain joins TRBV28 and TRBJ1-1, with a weak D call TRBD1 (6 bases). This CDR3 contains 19 residues. The germline V gene encodes CDR1 MDHEN and CDR2 SYDVKM. V lost 8 bases and J lost 4, with 32 bases in between.